Presented here are 17 T cell receptor beta chains from one specimen sequenced in a study of T cells after yellow fever vaccination. TCRdb passed the 5' RACE reads through MiXCR, listing each CDR3 protein once. The data contain about 300,000 distinct CDR3 sequences, around 6.8% of them seen just once; the ten biggest clones take up about a sixth. Sequencing was performed on PBMCs, taken more than 35 days after the first yellow fever vaccination. The receptor set was obtained from a man aged 18 to 29 who received the YFV17D yellow fever vaccine.

This chain connects TRBV10-3 to TRBJ1-1; maybe TRBD1 (5 bases). Germline CDR1 is ENHRY and CDR2 is SYGVKD. The CDR3 is 10 residues long. With 8 bases removed from V and 9 bases from J, the gap between germline ends came to 10 bases. CDR3 loop: CAIGGTQAFF. The CDR3, as DNA: TGTGCCATCGGTGGGACCCAAGCTTTCTTT.

This clonotype was seen repeatedly, ten times or more. The CDR3 sequence: CASSLGQGNTGELFF. The CDR3 nucleotides are TGCGCCAGCAGCTTAGGACAGGGGAACACCGGGGAGCTGTTTTTT. The J gene is TRBJ2-2, the V gene TRBV5-1, with TRBD1 matching 8 bases. Unmatched junction bases numbered 1, after V lost 2 bases and J lost 1 base. The germline gives CDR1 SGHRS, CDR2 YFSETQ. This CDR3 has 15 amino acids.

The sample holds a few counts of this clonotype. The chain carries TRBV20-1 and TRBJ2-7, with D perhaps being TRBD1 or TRBD2 (5 bases each). Germline CDR1 is DFQATT and CDR2 is SNEGSKA (reference sequence). V shed 0 bases and J shed 7 bases, with 10 bases lying between them. The CDR3 is 12 amino acids. For the CDR3, the DNA is TGCAGTGCTAGAGATCGAGGGGTGGAGCAGTACGTC. Residues: CSARDRGVEQYV.

In its sample, this clonotype was seen many times. The genes are TRBV18 and TRBJ2-7; the D gene is possibly TRBD1 (6 bases). The CDR3 consists of 13 residues. Germline CDR1 and CDR2: KGHSH and LQKENI. Trimming took off 3 bases at V and 3 bases at J, with 9 bases between the two ends. CDR3 sequence (DNA): TGTGCCAGCTCACCGTCAGGGGACTACGAGCAGTACGTC. The encoded protein is CASSPSGDYEQYV.

This chain links TRBV7-9 with TRBJ1-1, with 8 bases identical to TRBD1. Germline V lookup: CDR1 SEHNR, CDR2 FQNEAQ (reference sequence). The junction had 8 bases not matched to a gene; V was cut back by 3 bases and J by 5 bases. There are 15 residues in the CDR3. The CDR3 reads CASSFRTGRGTEAFF. CDR3 DNA sequence: TGTGCCAGCAGCTTTCGGACAGGGAGGGGGACTGAAGCTTTCTTT.

The chain recombines TRBV20-1 with TRBJ1-6; 9 bases map to TRBD1. Looked up from germline, CDR1 is DFQATT and CDR2 is SNEGSKA (reference sequence). Germline trimming cut 6 bases from V and 14 bases from J; bases unmatched to any gene: 14. The CDR3 spans 14 residues. CDR3 sequence (DNA): TGCAGTGCCCATCGGACAGGGGCTCTTTCGACCCTCCACTTT. It codes for CSAHRTGALSTLHF.

This clonotype was picked up a small number of times. This chain connects TRBV11-2 to TRBJ2-1, with 7 bases lining up with TRBD2. The CDR3 spans 13 residues. Germline V lookup: CDR1 SGHAT, CDR2 FQNNGV. V shed 5 bases, J shed 10 bases, and the junction held 8 bases outside the gene matches. CDR3 nucleotides: TGTGCCAGCAGCCCCGGGACTATGGAAGAGCAGTTCTTC. It is translated as CASSPGTMEEQFF.

The CDR3 spells CASSPSPLTGGYTF. The CDR3 DNA reads TGTGCCAGCAGCCCTTCCCCCTTAACGGGCGGCTACACCTTC. The chain is built from TRBV7-9 and TRBJ1-2; D gene uncertain. Germline CDR1 reads SEHNR; CDR2 reads FQNEAQ (reference sequence). The CDR3 has 14 amino acids. The germline V and J ends were trimmed by 5 bases and 8 bases, with 18 bases remaining between them.

This chain joins TRBV20-1 and TRBJ1-4; D possibly corresponds to TRBD1 (6 bases). Germline CDR1 and CDR2: DFQATT and SNEGSKA (reference sequence). Deletions cut 3 bases from V and 3 bases from J, with 11 bases between. The CDR3 loop spans 14 amino acids. CDR3 residues: CSASGQLPNEKLFF. The CDR3 DNA sequence: TGCAGTGCTAGTGGACAGTTGCCTAATGAAAAACTGTTTTTT.

This clonotype was counted between two and nine times. J is TRBJ1-4 and V is TRBV20-1; TRBD1 might be the D (6 bases). Germline V gene lookup returns CDR1 DFQATT and CDR2 SNEGSKA (reference sequence). The CDR3 runs to 14 residues. V lost 3 bases, J lost 8 bases, and 16 bases lay in between. CDR3: CSASSGALREKLFF. The DNA for the CDR3 is TGCAGTGCTAGTTCAGGGGCGCTGAGAGAAAAACTGTTTTTT.

This clonotype was counted ten times or more. The rearrangement links TRBV7-2 to TRBJ2-3; D is ambiguous. The V end was cut by 1 base, the J end by 6 bases, with 5 bases between. The V gene's germline CDR1 is SGHTA and CDR2 FQGNSA. The CDR3 loop spans 12 amino acids. The CDR3, as DNA: TGTGCCAGCAGCTTAGGGTGGGATACGCAGTATTTT. It codes for CASSLGWDTQYF.

This clonotype was counted between two and nine times. V usage is TRBV7-9 and J usage is TRBJ1-1, with D uncertain. The CDR3 totals 12 residues. Germline V gives CDR1 SEHNR, CDR2 FQNEAQ (reference sequence). V was clipped by 2 bases and J by 3 bases, with 4 bases between them. CDR3 residues: CASSLLYTEAFF. The CDR3 DNA reads TGTGCCAGCAGCTTATTATACACTGAAGCTTTCTTT.

The chain joins TRBV11-1 to TRBJ2-3; TRBD2 aligns across 8 bases. The junction had 13 bases not matched to a gene; V was cut back by 2 bases and J by 3 bases. Germline values: CDR1 SGHAT, CDR2 FQDESV (reference sequence). This CDR3 region has 18 residues. Written as DNA, the CDR3 is TGTGCCAGCAGCTTAATTCCGGGGGGGCGATTGATTACAGATACGCAGTATTTT. Translation gives CASSLIPGGRLITDTQYF.

The chain combines TRBV5-1 with TRBJ2-4, with a tentative D call TRBD1 (5 bases). The germline CDR1 and CDR2 sequences are SGHRS and YFSETQ. The CDR3 loop spans 14 amino acids. Trimming stripped 0 bases from V and 7 bases from J, with 11 bases between. The CDR3 nucleotides are TGCGCCAGCAGCTTGGAAGGGGCTCGGAACATTCAGTACTTC. It codes for CASSLEGARNIQYF.

This clonotype was observed a handful of times. The V and J genes are TRBV7-9 and TRBJ1-2; 9 bases map to TRBD1. Germline trimming cut 3 bases from V and 3 bases from J; bases unmatched to any gene: 11. The CDR3 sequence is 17 residues long. Germline V lookup: CDR1 SEHNR, CDR2 FQNEAQ (reference sequence). CDR3 DNA sequence: TGTGCCAGCAGCTTGGGGACAGGGTATGAGGAGGACTATGGCTACACCTTC. Protein: CASSLGTGYEEDYGYTF.

This clonotype turned up a few times. The chain employs TRBV10-3 and TRBJ2-3; 8 positions match TRBD2. The V gene end was trimmed by 1 base and the J gene end by 2 bases; junction bases not matched to a gene: 5. Germline-derived CDR1 and CDR2 are ENHRY and SYGVKD. The CDR3 totals 16 residues. The chain's CDR3 is CAISEYERGYTDTQYF. As DNA, the CDR3 is TGTGCCATCAGTGAGTACGAGCGGGGGTACACAGATACGCAGTATTTT.

The chain joins TRBV7-2 to TRBJ2-1; 8 nucleotides agree with TRBD2. The germline CDR1 and CDR2 sequences are SGHTA and FQGNSA. Germline trimming cut 1 base from V and 4 bases from J; bases unmatched to any gene: 6. The CDR3 contains 16 residues. In DNA form, the CDR3 reads TGTGCCAGCAGCTTAGAGGCGGGGGGATTATACAATGAGCAGTTCTTC. Translation gives CASSLEAGGLYNEQFF. The full variable domain, completed using reference TRBV7-2 and TRBJ2-1, is GAGVSQSPSNKVTEKGKDVELRCDPISGHTALYWYRQSLGQGLEFLIYFQGNSAPDKSGLPSDRFSAERTGGSVSTLTIQRTQQEDSAVYLCASSLEAGGLYNEQFFGPGTRLTVL.